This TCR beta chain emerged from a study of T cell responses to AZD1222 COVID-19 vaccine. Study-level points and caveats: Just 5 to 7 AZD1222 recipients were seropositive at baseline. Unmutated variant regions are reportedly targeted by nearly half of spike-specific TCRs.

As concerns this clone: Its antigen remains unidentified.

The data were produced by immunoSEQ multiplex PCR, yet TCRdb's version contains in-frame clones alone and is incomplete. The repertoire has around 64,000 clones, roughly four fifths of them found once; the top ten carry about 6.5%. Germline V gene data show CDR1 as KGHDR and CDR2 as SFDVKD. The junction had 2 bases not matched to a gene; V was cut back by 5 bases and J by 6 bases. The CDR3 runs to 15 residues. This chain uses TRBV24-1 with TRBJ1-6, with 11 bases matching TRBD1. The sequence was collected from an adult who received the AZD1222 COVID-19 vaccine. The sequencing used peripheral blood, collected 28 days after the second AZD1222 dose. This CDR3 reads CATSGGQGANSPLHF. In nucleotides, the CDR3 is TGTGCCACCAGTGGTGGACAGGGGGCTAATTCACCCCTCCACTTT.